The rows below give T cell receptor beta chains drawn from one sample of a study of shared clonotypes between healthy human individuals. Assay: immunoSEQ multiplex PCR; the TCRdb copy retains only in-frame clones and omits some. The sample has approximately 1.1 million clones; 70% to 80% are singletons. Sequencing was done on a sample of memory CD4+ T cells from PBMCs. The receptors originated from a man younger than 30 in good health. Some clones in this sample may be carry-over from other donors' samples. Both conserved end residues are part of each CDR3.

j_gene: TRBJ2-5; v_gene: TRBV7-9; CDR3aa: CASSPRTSQETQYF
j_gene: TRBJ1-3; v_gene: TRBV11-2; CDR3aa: CASSLDRFLGDTIYF
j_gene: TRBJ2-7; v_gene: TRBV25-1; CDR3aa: CASSEAGGAWEQYF
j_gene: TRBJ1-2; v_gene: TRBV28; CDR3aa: CASSLSPPNYGYTF
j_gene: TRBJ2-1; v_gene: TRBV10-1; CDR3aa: CASSVASGGYNEQFF
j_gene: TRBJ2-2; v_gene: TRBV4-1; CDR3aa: CASSPSPGYTGELFF
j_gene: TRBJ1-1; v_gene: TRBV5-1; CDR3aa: CASSLPGQGAGTEAFF
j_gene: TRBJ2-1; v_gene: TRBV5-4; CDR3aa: CASSVTGTGTRKQFF
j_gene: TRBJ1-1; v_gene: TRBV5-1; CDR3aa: CASSYNPQGAEAFF
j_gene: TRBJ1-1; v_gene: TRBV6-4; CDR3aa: CASRRGVNTEAFF
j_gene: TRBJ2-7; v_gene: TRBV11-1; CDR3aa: CASSSGTGTHEQYF
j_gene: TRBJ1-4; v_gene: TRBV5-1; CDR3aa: CASSWGQGATNEKLFF
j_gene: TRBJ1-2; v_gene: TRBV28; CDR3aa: CASSLNIGGYTF
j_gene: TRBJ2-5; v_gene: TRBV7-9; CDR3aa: CASSLGDRRAETQYF
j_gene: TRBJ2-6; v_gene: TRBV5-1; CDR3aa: CASSFSGANVLTF
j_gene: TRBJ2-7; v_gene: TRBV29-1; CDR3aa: CSVGTGGYQYF
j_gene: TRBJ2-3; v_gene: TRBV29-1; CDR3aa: CSVGGTSGRTDTQYF
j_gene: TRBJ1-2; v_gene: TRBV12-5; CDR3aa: CASGRTVQGKTYGYTF
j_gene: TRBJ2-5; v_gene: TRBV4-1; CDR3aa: CASSQVGPWETQYF
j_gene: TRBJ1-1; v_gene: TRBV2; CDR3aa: CASSDRANTEAFF
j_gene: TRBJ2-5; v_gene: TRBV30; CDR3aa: CAWSANSQETQYF
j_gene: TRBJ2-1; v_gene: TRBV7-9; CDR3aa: CASSTGTSGRFRGYNEQFF
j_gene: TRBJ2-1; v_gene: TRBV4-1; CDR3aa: CASSQEGAGDTSYNEQFF
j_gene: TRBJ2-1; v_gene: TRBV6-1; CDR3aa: CASCFRDHSYNEQFF
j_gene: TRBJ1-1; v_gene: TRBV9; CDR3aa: CASSPWGQGNTEAFF
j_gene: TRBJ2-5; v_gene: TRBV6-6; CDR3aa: CASRLHPGRGQETQYF
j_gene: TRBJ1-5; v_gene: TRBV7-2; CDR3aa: CASSFTGEPQHF
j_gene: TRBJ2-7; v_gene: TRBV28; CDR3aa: CASGTGPYEQYF